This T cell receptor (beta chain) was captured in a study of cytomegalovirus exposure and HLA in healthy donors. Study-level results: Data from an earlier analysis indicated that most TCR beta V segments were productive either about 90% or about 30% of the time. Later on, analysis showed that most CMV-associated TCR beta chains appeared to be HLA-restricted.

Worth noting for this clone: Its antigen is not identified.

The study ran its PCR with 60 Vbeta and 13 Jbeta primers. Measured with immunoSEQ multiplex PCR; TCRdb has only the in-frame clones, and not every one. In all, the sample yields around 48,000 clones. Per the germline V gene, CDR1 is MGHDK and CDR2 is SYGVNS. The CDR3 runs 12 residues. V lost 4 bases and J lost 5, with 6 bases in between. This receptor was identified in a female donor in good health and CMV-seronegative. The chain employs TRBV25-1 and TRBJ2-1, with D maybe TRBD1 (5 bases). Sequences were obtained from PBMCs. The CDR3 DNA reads TGTGCCAGCAGTGTGGGGCACAATGAGCAGTTCTTC. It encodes CASSVGHNEQFF.